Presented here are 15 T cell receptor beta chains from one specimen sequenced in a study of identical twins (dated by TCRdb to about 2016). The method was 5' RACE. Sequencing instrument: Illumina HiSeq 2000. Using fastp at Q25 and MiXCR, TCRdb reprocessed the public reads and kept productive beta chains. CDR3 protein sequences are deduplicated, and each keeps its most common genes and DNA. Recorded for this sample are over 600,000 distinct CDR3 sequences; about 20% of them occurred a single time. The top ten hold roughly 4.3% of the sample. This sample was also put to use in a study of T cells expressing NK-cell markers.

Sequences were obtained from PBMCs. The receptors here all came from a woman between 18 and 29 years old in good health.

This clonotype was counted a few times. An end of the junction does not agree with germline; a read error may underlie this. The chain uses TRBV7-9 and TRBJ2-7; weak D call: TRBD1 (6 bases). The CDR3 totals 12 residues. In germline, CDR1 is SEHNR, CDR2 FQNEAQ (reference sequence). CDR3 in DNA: TGTGCCAGCAGCTTCCCCTCTCGGGACATCAACTTC. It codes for CASSFPSRDINF.

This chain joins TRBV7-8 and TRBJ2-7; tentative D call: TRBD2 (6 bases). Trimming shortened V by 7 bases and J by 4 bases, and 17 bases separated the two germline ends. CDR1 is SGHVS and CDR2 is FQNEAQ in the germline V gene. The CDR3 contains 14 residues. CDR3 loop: CASTQWGESYEQYF. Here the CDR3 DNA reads TGTGCCAGCACCCAGTGGGGGGAGAGTTACGAGCAGTACTTC.

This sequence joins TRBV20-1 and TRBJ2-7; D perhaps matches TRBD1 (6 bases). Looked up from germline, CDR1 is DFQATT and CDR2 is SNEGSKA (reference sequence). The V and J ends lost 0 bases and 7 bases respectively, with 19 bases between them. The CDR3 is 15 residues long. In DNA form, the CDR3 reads TGCAGTGCTAGAGAAGGGGGAACGGGCGGATGGGAGCAGTACTTC. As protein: CSAREGGTGGWEQYF.

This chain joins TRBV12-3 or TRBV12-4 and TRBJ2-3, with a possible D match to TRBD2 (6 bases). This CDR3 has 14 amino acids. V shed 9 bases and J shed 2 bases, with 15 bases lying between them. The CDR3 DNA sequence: TGTGCCAGTCACTTGGGACTCGACACAGATACGCAGTATTTT. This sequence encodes CASHLGLDTDTQYF.

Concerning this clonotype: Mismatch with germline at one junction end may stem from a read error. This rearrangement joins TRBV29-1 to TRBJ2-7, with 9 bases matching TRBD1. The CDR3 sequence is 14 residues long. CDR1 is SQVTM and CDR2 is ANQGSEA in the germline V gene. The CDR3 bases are TGCAGCGTTGACGCCGGGACAGGGTCCTCCGAGCAGTACTTC. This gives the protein CSVDAGTGSSEQYF.

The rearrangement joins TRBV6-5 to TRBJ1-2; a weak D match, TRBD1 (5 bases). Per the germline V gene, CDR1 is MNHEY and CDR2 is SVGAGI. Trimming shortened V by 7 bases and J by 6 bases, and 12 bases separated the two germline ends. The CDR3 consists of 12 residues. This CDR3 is CASTPGSHGYTF. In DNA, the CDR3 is TGTGCCAGCACCCCAGGGAGTCATGGCTACACCTTC.

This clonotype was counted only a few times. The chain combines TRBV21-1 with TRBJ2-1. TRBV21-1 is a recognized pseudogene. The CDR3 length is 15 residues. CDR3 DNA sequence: TGTGCCAGCAGCAAAGGCCGGGAGGGCCTCAATGAGCAGTTCTTC. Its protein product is CASSKGREGLNEQFF.

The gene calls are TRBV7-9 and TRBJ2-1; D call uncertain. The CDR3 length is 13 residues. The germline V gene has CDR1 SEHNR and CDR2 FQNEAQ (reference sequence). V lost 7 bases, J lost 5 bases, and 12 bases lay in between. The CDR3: CASTTDLNNEQFF. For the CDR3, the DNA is TGTGCCAGCACCACGGACCTGAACAATGAGCAGTTCTTC.

CDR3 loop: CASTEGLELFF. Written as DNA, the CDR3 is TGTGCCAGTACGGAGGGATTAGAACTGTTTTTT. The chain uses TRBV19 and TRBJ1-4; D remains ambiguous. This CDR3 has 11 amino acids. Per the germline V gene, CDR1 is LNHDA and CDR2 is SQIVND (reference sequence). Trimming cost V 7 bases and J 12 bases, with 12 bases left between them.

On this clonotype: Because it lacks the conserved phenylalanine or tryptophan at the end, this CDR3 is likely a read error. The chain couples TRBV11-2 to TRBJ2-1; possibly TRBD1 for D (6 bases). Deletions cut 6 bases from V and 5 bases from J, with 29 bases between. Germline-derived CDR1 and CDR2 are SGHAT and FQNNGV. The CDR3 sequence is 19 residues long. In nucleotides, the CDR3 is TGTGCCAGCAGACAGAGTCTGTTGAGGTCAGGGGCCCCCCACAATGAGCAGTTCTCC. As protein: CASRQSLLRSGAPHNEQFS.

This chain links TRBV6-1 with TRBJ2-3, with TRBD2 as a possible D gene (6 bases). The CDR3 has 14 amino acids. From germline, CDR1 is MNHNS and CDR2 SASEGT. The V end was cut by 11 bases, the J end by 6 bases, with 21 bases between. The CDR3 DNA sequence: TGTGCCGCGGCCACGGGACTCTTACGGGATACGCAGTATTTT. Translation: CAAATGLLRDTQYF.

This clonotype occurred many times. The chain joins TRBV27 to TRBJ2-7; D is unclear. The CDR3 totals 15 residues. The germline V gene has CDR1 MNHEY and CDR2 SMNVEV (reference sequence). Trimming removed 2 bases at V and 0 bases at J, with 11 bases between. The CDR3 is CASSLVQDRSYEQYF. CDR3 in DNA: TGTGCCAGCAGTTTAGTTCAGGACCGCTCCTACGAGCAGTACTTC.

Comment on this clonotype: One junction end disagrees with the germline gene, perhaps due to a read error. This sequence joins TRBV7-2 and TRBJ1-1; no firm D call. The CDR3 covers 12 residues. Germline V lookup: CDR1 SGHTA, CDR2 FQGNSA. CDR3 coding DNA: TGTGCCAGCCTGGGTCCTACCGGGGAAGTTTTCTTT. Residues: CASLGPTGEVFF.

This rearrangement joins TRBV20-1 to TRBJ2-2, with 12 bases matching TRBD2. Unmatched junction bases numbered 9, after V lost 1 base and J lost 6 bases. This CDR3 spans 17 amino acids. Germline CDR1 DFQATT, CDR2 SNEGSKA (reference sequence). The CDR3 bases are TGCAGTGCTAGAGGACAAAGACTAGCGGGAGTGTCCGGGGAGCTGTTTTTT. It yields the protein CSARGQRLAGVSGELFF.

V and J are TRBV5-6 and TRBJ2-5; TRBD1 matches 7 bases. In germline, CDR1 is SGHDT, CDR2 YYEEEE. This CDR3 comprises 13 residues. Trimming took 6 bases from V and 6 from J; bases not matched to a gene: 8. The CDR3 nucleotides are TGTGCCAGCAAGACAGGGTCCGGGAAGACCCAGTACTTC. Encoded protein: CASKTGSGKTQYF.